This T cell receptor beta chain originates from a study of cytomegalovirus exposure and HLA in healthy donors. Study observations and caveats: With further analysis later on, most CMV-associated TCR beta chains appeared HLA-restricted.

This CDR3 comprises 15 residues. Germline lookup yields CDR1 SGDLS and CDR2 YYNGEE. The V end was cut by 4 bases, the J end by 6 bases, with 19 bases between. Comments on this clone: The antigen remains unidentified.

The PCR used 60 Vbeta and 13 Jbeta primers. Some clones are missing from TCRdb's copy, which holds only in-frame ones; the method was immunoSEQ multiplex PCR. Its listing shows some 48,000 clones. The sequencing input was PBMCs. The source of this sequence is a male donor in good health and CMV-seropositive. V usage is TRBV9 and J usage is TRBJ1-2; TRBD1 is a possible D gene (6 bases). DNA for the CDR3: TGTGCCAGCAGCCCAAGCCCCCGGGGGGCCGATGGCTACACCTTC. Its translation: CASSPSPRGADGYTF.